This T cell receptor (beta chain) came from a study of PD-1 blockade in classical Hodgkin lymphoma. Trimming stripped 6 bases from V and 0 bases from J, with 11 bases between. Per germline, CDR1 SEHNR and CDR2 FQNEAQ (reference sequence). The CDR3 extends over 15 amino acids. TCRdb keeps only in-frame clones here, not all; method: immunoSEQ multiplex PCR. The sample lists 15,000 to 20,000 clones, about four fifths occurring once. Time point described: newly diagnosed, previously untreated cHL patient sample. Purification of CD4+ T cells from thawed PBMCs was achieved by magnetic negative selection. V gene TRBV7-9 combines with J gene TRBJ2-2; TRBD1 is a possible D gene (6 bases). The sequenced sample was CD4+ T cells from blood. The receptor was derived from a human donor with classical Hodgkin lymphoma. The CDR3 region has the DNA TGTGCCAGCAGTCCGCGGACAGCGAACACCGGGGAGCTGTTTTTT. Residues: CASSPRTANTGELFF.